The 30 T cell receptor beta chains in this list originate from one sample, sequenced in a study of blood T cells in healthy people across ages. Alongside a J-beta primer mix, a sample-barcoded 5' primer served in a second PCR lasting roughly 7 to 12 cycles. TCRdb re-called the 5' RACE reads with MiXCR, one entry per CDR3 protein. The table lists hundreds of thousands of distinct CDR3 sequences, approximately 40% of them singletons, with approximately 29% in the top ten. The source material was blood. These receptors were obtained from a man older than 75 in good health.

Only one count was recorded for this clonotype. The chain uses TRBV7-2 and TRBJ2-2; 7 nucleotides align to TRBD1. The CDR3 is 16 residues long. Germline V gene lookup returns CDR1 SGHTA and CDR2 FQGNSA. The trim removed 2 bases at V and 4 bases at J, leaving 7 bases unmatched. The CDR3 DNA follows: TGTGCCAGCAGCTTACACAGGGGCGGAAGCACCGGGGAGCTGTTTTTT. Its protein is CASSLHRGGSTGELFF.

The chain has TRBV20-1 and TRBJ2-3; 8 bases fit TRBD2. Trimming took 7 bases from V and 4 from J; bases not matched to a gene: 10. Germline values: CDR1 DFQATT, CDR2 SNEGSKA (reference sequence). The CDR3 totals 14 residues. CDR3: CSVPGGAFSDTQYF. CDR3 DNA: TGCAGTGTCCCCGGGGGGGCCTTCTCAGATACGCAGTATTTT.

The rearrangement uses TRBV27 and TRBJ2-7, with D perhaps matching TRBD2 (6 bases). The germline V and J ends were trimmed by 5 bases and 3 bases, with 11 bases remaining between them. From germline, CDR1 is MNHEY and CDR2 SMNVEV (reference sequence). The CDR3 is 13 amino acids. Written as DNA, the CDR3 is TGTGCCAGCAGTAGGGACGGGGGCTACGAGCAGTACTTC. As protein: CASSRDGGYEQYF.

The chain links TRBV6-2 or TRBV6-3 to TRBJ2-6; 8 bases align to TRBD1. Germline V gene lookup returns CDR1 MNHEY and CDR2 SVGEGT. This CDR3 contains 16 residues. The trim removed 0 bases at V and 6 bases at J, leaving 4 bases unmatched. CDR3 bases: TGTGCCAGCAGTTACTCTGAGACAGGGGTGGCCAACGTCCTGACTTTC. Amino acids: CASSYSETGVANVLTF.

The chain employs TRBV27 and TRBJ1-2, with unresolved D. CDR3 length equals 13 residues. Germline CDR1 MNHEY, CDR2 SMNVEV (reference sequence). V shed 4 bases and J shed 0 bases, with 6 bases lying between them. The CDR3 sequence: CASSWSTNYGYTF. DNA for the CDR3: TGTGCCAGCAGTTGGAGTACTAACTATGGCTACACCTTC.

The V and J genes are TRBV9 and TRBJ2-5, with 8 bases identical to TRBD1. The CDR3 spans 19 residues. Germline CDR1 reads SGDLS; CDR2 reads YYNGEE. The V gene end was trimmed by 0 bases and the J gene end by 4 bases; junction bases not matched to a gene: 17. The CDR3 coding sequence is TGTGCCAGCAGCGTAGGCTTTTCTAGATCGGGACAGGTTGGAGAGACCCAGTACTTC. Its protein is CASSVGFSRSGQVGETQYF.

The CDR3 DNA follows: TGTGCCAGCAGCCAAGATGCTGTCGAGACCCAGTACTTC. This sequence encodes CASSQDAVETQYF. The chain carries TRBV3-1 and TRBJ2-5; D not resolved. CDR3 length: 13 amino acids. Germline loops: CDR1 LGHDT, CDR2 YNNKEL (reference sequence). V lost 0 bases, J lost 5 bases, and 7 bases lay in between.

This clonotype was seen at least ten times. The V call is TRBV28, the J call TRBJ2-6, with 7 bases matching TRBD1. Per the germline V gene, CDR1 is MDHEN and CDR2 is SYDVKM. Trimming at V came to 6 bases and at J to 3 bases, leaving 5 bases not matched to a gene. The CDR3 is 15 amino acids. CDR3 DNA: TGTGCCAGCAGGTCACAGGGGAATGGGGCCAACGTCCTGACTTTC. This translates into CASRSQGNGANVLTF.

This clonotype came up a few times. The chain is built from TRBV20-1 and TRBJ2-7; D call uncertain. V was shortened by 5 bases and J by 2 bases, with 19 bases between the two germline ends. Germline assignment: CDR1 DFQATT and CDR2 SNEGSKA (reference sequence). This CDR3 has 15 amino acids. The CDR3 DNA is TGCAGTGCTGCCCCCAACATGAGTCCTACCTACGAGCAGTACTTC. Protein sequence: CSAAPNMSPTYEQYF.

At least ten counts were recorded for this clonotype. The V and J genes are TRBV20-1 and TRBJ2-3; the D call may be TRBD1 or TRBD2 (5 bases each). V was clipped by 1 base and J by 0 bases, with 11 bases between them. Germline values: CDR1 DFQATT, CDR2 SNEGSKA (reference sequence). The CDR3 contains 15 residues. Here the CDR3 reads CSARAFGASTDTQYF. CDR3 nucleotides: TGCAGTGCTAGAGCTTTCGGGGCTAGCACAGATACGCAGTATTTT.

This clonotype was picked up many times. The chain couples TRBV7-2 to TRBJ2-7, with 7 bases aligning to TRBD2. Germline lookup yields CDR1 SGHTA and CDR2 FQGNSA. This CDR3 contains 14 residues. With V trimmed by 4 bases and J by 3 bases, 6 bases remained unmatched. This CDR3 reads CASSSGGSSYEQYF. CDR3 nucleotides: TGTGCCAGCAGCTCCGGGGGGTCAAGCTACGAGCAGTACTTC.

V gene TRBV27 combines with J gene TRBJ2-5; weak D call: TRBD1 (5 bases). CDR1 is MNHEY, CDR2 SMNVEV, per germline (reference sequence). V dropped 4 bases and J dropped 3 bases, with 12 bases sitting between them. This CDR3 is built from 14 residues. The CDR3 is CASSWAGREETQYF. CDR3 coding DNA: TGTGCCAGCAGTTGGGCAGGGCGAGAAGAGACCCAGTACTTC.

The chain combines TRBV29-1 with TRBJ1-2; TRBD1 matches at 10 bases. V trimming: 5 bases; J trimming: 6 bases; junction bases outside the gene matches: 6. This CDR3 region has 13 residues. Looked up from germline, CDR1 is SQVTM and CDR2 is ANQGSEA. In DNA form, the CDR3 reads TGCAGCGTTTACCGGGACAGGGGAGATGGCTACACCTTC. Its translation: CSVYRDRGDGYTF.

This sequence joins TRBV20-1 and TRBJ2-3; 11 nucleotides match TRBD2. Germline CDR1 DFQATT, CDR2 SNEGSKA (reference sequence). With V trimmed by 0 bases and J by 3 bases, 5 bases remained unmatched. The CDR3 is 16 amino acids. CDR3 nucleotides: TGCAGTGCTAGAGATGAACTAGCGGGGGTGACAGATACGCAGTATTTT. Protein: CSARDELAGVTDTQYF.

This clonotype was seen at least ten times. The chain joins TRBV25-1 to TRBJ2-4; D may be TRBD2 (7 bases). Trimming left V 4 bases short and J 0 bases short, with 22 bases between. Germline V gives CDR1 MGHDK, CDR2 SYGVNS. The length of the CDR3 is 19 residues. This chain's CDR3 is CASSAVGEGVRLAKNIQYF. The CDR3 nucleotides read TGTGCCAGCAGTGCCGTTGGGGAGGGGGTAAGATTAGCCAAAAACATTCAGTACTTC.

V is TRBV6-2 or TRBV6-3 and J is TRBJ2-7; the D is unclear. The J call may not be correct, given that the DNA end is closer to TRBJ2-5. The CDR3 contains 13 residues. CDR1 and CDR2 (germline): MNHEY, SVGEGT. CDR3 sequence: CASSRNPRETQYF. CDR3 nucleotides: TGTGCCAGCAGCCGAAACCCACGGGAGACCCAGTACTTC.

CDR3 coding DNA: TGTGCCAGCAGCTTCTCGGCCTACCAAGAGACCCAGTACTTC. Translated, it gives CASSFSAYQETQYF. The chain joins TRBV5-5 to TRBJ2-5; D is unclear. Trimming cost V 2 bases and J 0 bases, with 8 bases left between them. The CDR3 is 14 amino acids. Germline V CDR1 and CDR2: SGHKS, YYEKEE (reference sequence).

This chain uses TRBV20-1 with TRBJ1-2; 10 bases are shared with TRBD1. The CDR3 is made up of 15 amino acids. The germline CDR1 and CDR2 sequences are DFQATT and SNEGSKA (reference sequence). V lost 6 bases and J lost 3; bases outside the gene matches: 10. CDR3: CSATVGTGEDYGYTF. DNA for the CDR3: TGCAGTGCCACGGTAGGGACAGGGGAGGACTATGGCTACACCTTC.

This clonotype was recorded at least ten times. The chain joins TRBV29-1 to TRBJ2-5, with a tentative D call TRBD2 (5 bases). The CDR3 totals 14 residues. Trimming shortened V by 5 bases and J by 11 bases, and 24 bases separated the two germline ends. Germline CDR1 is SQVTM and CDR2 is ANQGSEA. CDR3 in DNA: TGCAGCGTTTTTGGTGGGAGAGGAAACAATGAGCAGTACTTC. Residues: CSVFGGRGNNEQYF.

V and J are TRBV2 and TRBJ1-4; possibly TRBD1 for D (6 bases). This CDR3 contains 15 residues. V was cut by 6 bases and J by 4 bases, with 15 bases left in between. Germline V gene lookup returns CDR1 SNHLY and CDR2 FYNNEI. The chain's CDR3 is CASSVEGGYNEKLFF. In DNA, the CDR3 is TGTGCCAGCAGCGTAGAGGGGGGATATAATGAAAAACTGTTTTTT.

The sample holds a few counts of this clonotype. This rearrangement joins TRBV6-1 to TRBJ2-3; 10 bases map to TRBD2. Germline V lookup: CDR1 MNHNS, CDR2 SASEGT. This CDR3 is built from 17 residues. V shed 2 bases and J 1 base; nucleotides not matched to a gene: 6. DNA of the CDR3: TGTGCCAGCAGTGAATCACTAGCGGGATTAGGCACAGATACGCAGTATTTT. Its protein is CASSESLAGLGTDTQYF.

This clonotype was recorded a few times. This sequence joins TRBV7-9 and TRBJ2-3, with D unresolved. The CDR3 contains 15 residues. The V gene lost 8 bases and the J gene lost 2 bases, with 17 bases spanning the gap. CDR1 and CDR2 from the germline V gene are SEHNR and FQNEAQ (reference sequence). CDR3 amino acids: CASPPLDPNTDTQYF. The CDR3 nucleotides are TGTGCCAGCCCCCCGCTGGACCCAAACACAGATACGCAGTATTTT.

Concerning this clonotype itself: Possible read error: a much larger clone is one base away. J is TRBJ2-5 and V is TRBV12-3 or TRBV12-4; D ambiguous. There are 11 residues in the CDR3. The CDR3 is CASRAQEAQYF. Here the CDR3 DNA reads TGTGCCAGCAGGGCCCAAGAGGCCCAGTACTTC.

The J gene is TRBJ2-1, the V gene TRBV4-2, with D possibly called TRBD1 or TRBD2 (6 bases each). This CDR3 contains 14 residues. The germline V and J ends were trimmed by 0 bases and 9 bases, with 12 bases remaining between them. Germline-derived CDR1 and CDR2 are LGHNA and YNFKEQ. The CDR3 nucleotides are TGTGCCAGCAGCCAAGATCGGGGGCAGTGTGAGCAGTTCTTC. It specifies CASSQDRGQCEQFF.

The rearrangement links TRBV5-1 to TRBJ2-7; D is perhaps TRBD1 (5 bases). CDR3 size: 16 residues. Germline lookup yields CDR1 SGHRS and CDR2 YFSETQ. Deletions cut 3 bases from V and 3 bases from J, with 19 bases between. The CDR3 bases are TGCGCCAGCAGCTCCACCCCCCCCTCAGGGTTCTACGAGCAGTACTTC. Residues: CASSSTPPSGFYEQYF.

The V and J genes are TRBV20-1 and TRBJ1-5; TRBD1 is a possible D gene (6 bases). Trimming pared 6 bases from V and 2 bases from J, leaving 23 bases between. This CDR3 has 17 residues. Germline values: CDR1 DFQATT, CDR2 SNEGSKA (reference sequence). The CDR3 here is CSANSGTGRGGNQPQHF. The CDR3 bases are TGCAGTGCCAACTCGGGAACAGGGCGCGGTGGCAATCAGCCCCAGCATTTT.

This clonotype was observed a few times. V and J are TRBV12-3 or TRBV12-4 and TRBJ1-5; tentatively, D is TRBD1 (5 bases). The CDR3 length is 14 residues. Trimming left V 3 bases short and J 4 bases short, with 10 bases between. The CDR3 DNA follows: TGTGCCAGCAGTTTGAAAGGGGTAAATCAGCCCCAGCATTTT. Translation: CASSLKGVNQPQHF.

This clonotype was recorded a few times. V gene TRBV5-1 combines with J gene TRBJ2-7, with 10 bases identical to TRBD2. This CDR3 is 15 amino acids long. Germline trimming cut 4 bases from V and 7 bases from J; bases unmatched to any gene: 11. Germline V gives CDR1 SGHRS, CDR2 YFSETQ. CDR3 region: CASSPGASGSDEQYF. The CDR3 DNA sequence: TGCGCCAGCAGCCCCGGGGCTAGCGGGAGTGATGAGCAGTACTTC.

The J gene is TRBJ2-7, the V gene TRBV7-2; the D gene is possibly TRBD2 (5 bases). This CDR3 contains 15 residues. Trimming left V 1 base short and J 0 bases short, with 10 bases between. The germline gives CDR1 SGHTA, CDR2 FQGNSA. The CDR3 here is CASSLVEVSSYEQYF. DNA of the CDR3: TGTGCCAGCAGCTTAGTGGAGGTTTCCTCCTACGAGCAGTACTTC.

This clonotype was picked up one time. The CDR3 is CASTLPRAGAMNTEAFF. For the CDR3, the DNA is TGTGCCAGCACCCTCCCCCGGGCAGGAGCGATGAACACTGAAGCTTTCTTT. This rearrangement joins TRBV12-3 or TRBV12-4 to TRBJ1-1; D remains unclear. The germline V and J ends were trimmed by 7 bases and 0 bases, with 21 bases remaining between them. The CDR3 has 17 amino acids.